Listed here is a single T cell receptor beta chain. The antigen it binds to is not known. Per-nucleotide qualities are absent, and no much larger clonotype sits a single base away. V and J lose 1 base and 2 bases, and a span of 13 bases separates them. CDR1 SGHDT and CDR2 YYEEEE are derived from the germline V gene. From its cysteine to its phenylalanine, the CDR3 spans 16 amino acids. Only the CDR3 portion is preserved as DNA: 48 bases, with reading frame beginning at the first base. The intended sense of this specimen's time point label: cycle 4 day 1 (C4D1), after less than 7 weeks of nivolumab. All trial patients had relapsed after autologous stem cell transplantation, with cohorts A, B and C differing in prior brentuximab vedotin exposure. A total of under 70 patients with relapsed/refractory classical Hodgkin lymphoma made up the trial cohort, and each patient's best overall response was complete response, partial response or progressive disease. Single-agent nivolumab was administered to trial patients in the multi-cohort phase II CheckMate 205 trial. An independent review committee assessed best overall response using the 2007 International Working Group response criteria. Trial PBMCs were collected just before the start of nivolumab (C1D1) and during therapy at cycle 2 day 1 and cycle 4 day 1. Peripheral blood was collected in 8 mL Vacutainer Cell Preparation Tubes, from which PBMCs were isolated by centrifugation and then cryopreserved.

The data were obtained in a study of PD-1 blockade in classical Hodgkin lymphoma (dated by TCRdb to between 2020 and 2021). Study-wide context: Nivolumab dosing was 3 mg/kg intravenously every 2 weeks, continuing until either disease progression or unacceptable toxicity. To define a peripheral blood immune signature of response to PD-1 blockade in classical Hodgkin lymphoma, the study combined TCR beta sequencing with CyTOF.

Beyond this particular receptor, the publication reports: The study was restricted to a single clinical trial cohort, and the causes of repertoire differences, possibly disease activity or prior therapy, were left undefined. Baseline TCR diversity was reported as lower in newly diagnosed patients than in healthy donors, and lower still in relapsed/refractory patients. Lower diversity was observed in patients in whom nivolumab was started less than 1 year after ASCT, and these patients were excluded from later analyses so that confounding by immune reconstitution would be avoided. By C4D1, a significant rise was seen in CD4+ TCR diversity but not in CD8+ TCR diversity (p=0.0027 vs p=0.16), and the rise was most apparent among complete responders (p=0.02). Baseline diversity similar to that of newly diagnosed patients was observed in trial patients achieving complete response, whereas significantly lower diversity was observed in partial responders and progressors.

Genomic DNA was extracted with the Qiagen DNeasy kit from unsorted PBMCs and from negatively selected CD4+ and CD8+ fractions. Using primers that anneal to V and J segments, immunoSEQ multiplex PCR amplified the TCR beta CDR3 regions. A synthetic immune receptor repertoire was used to minimize amplification bias, and any residual bias was removed computationally once sequencing was done. In the paper's pipeline: Custom Python scripts were used to quantify repertoire diversity as the Shannon entropy index. The unsorted, CD4+ and CD8+ repertoires were each analyzed separately, with the exception of combined analyses, where CD4+ and CD8+ sequences were merged in silico. Clonal expansion was defined as a frequency increase of at least 2-fold after treatment compared with C1D1, and clones undetected at baseline were assigned a pseudocount of 0.5. Singleton clones were defined as clones with 0 or 1 copy at C1D1, and non-singleton clones were defined as clones with 2 or more copies. By matching protein sequences in sorted samples from the same patient, clones expanded in unsorted samples were annotated as CD4+, CD8+ or unknown. Wilcoxon tests on paired samples were used to test changes in diversity from C1D1 to C4D1. This is the immuneACCESS table as TCRdb keeps it, with only in-frame sequences that have V and J called. A part of the clones is gone; compared with another copy, unresolved V genes explain less than half, and the rest is unexplained. V and J calls and clone size are as listed in that table; D and trimming were resolved from the DNA. The sample contains roughly 20,000 clones, more than 80% of them found a single time. The leading ten clones occupy roughly 14% of the sample.

This specimen consisted of peripheral blood mononuclear cells (PBMCs), obtained before the fourth cycle of nivolumab. In this chain, TRBV5-6 is recombined with TRBJ1-3; too little of a D gene remains to name it. The source is a human donor with classical Hodgkin lymphoma. The CDR3 reads as follows: CASSLWWVSAGNTIYF. The sequenced DNA: TGTGCCAGCAGCTTGTGGTGGGTATCAGCTGGAAACACCATATATTTT.